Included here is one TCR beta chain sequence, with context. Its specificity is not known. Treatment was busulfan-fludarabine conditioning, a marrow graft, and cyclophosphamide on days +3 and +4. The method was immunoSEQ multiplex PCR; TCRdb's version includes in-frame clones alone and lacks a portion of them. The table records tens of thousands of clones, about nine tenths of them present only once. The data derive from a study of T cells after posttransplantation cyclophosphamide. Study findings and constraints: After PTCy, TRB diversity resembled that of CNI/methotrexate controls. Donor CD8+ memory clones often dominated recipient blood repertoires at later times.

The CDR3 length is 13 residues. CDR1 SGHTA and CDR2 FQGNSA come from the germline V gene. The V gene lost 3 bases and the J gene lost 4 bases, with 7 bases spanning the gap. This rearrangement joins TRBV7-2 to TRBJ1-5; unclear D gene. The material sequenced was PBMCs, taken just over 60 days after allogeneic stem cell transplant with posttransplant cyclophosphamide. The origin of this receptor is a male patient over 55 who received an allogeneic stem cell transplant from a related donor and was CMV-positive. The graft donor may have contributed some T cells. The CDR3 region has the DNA TGTGCCAGCAGCTTCTGGGCGAATCAGCCCCAGCATTTT. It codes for CASSFWANQPQHF. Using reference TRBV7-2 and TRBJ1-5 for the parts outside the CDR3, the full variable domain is GAGVSQSPSNKVTEKGKDVELRCDPISGHTALYWYRQSLGQGLEFLIYFQGNSAPDKSGLPSDRFSAERTGGSVSTLTIQRTQQEDSAVYLCASSFWANQPQHFGDGTRLSIL.